A single sample gave rise to the 5 T cell receptor beta chains below, sequenced in a study of shared clonotypes between healthy human individuals. Only in-frame clones appear in the TCRdb table, and some are missing; sequencing was by immunoSEQ multiplex PCR. The sample holds 2 million to 3 million clones, over 85% seen once. Sequencing input: naive CD4+ T cells from PBMCs. Subset: CD45RA+ positively selected. These TCRs come from a man between 18 and 35 years old in good health. Some clones in this sample may be carry-over from other donors' samples.

The genes are TRBV7-2 and TRBJ2-5; 7 bases align to TRBD2. Germline CDR1 and CDR2: SGHTA and FQGNSA. This CDR3 comprises 14 residues. The J segment lost 5 bases and the V segment lost 5 bases, leaving 8 bases of the junction unmatched. DNA for the CDR3: TGTGCCAGCAGCACCCCCCGGGGAGGGGAGACCCAGTACTTC. Translated: CASSTPRGGETQYF.

The chain links TRBV7-3 to TRBJ2-3, with 7 bases fitting TRBD1. This CDR3 has 15 amino acids. Germline V CDR1 and CDR2: SGHTA, FQGTGA. The J segment lost 2 bases and the V segment lost 5 bases, leaving 7 bases of the junction unmatched. The CDR3 loop is CASSRGQYPTDTQYF. The CDR3 DNA is TGTGCCAGCAGCAGGGGACAGTACCCCACAGATACGCAGTATTTT. Supplemented by reference TRBV7-3 and TRBJ2-3, the full variable domain reads GAGVSQTPSNKVTEKGKYVELRCDPISGHTALYWYRQSLGQGPEFLIYFQGTGAADDSGLPNDRFFAVRPEGSVSTLKIQRTERGDSAVYLCASSRGQYPTDTQYFGPGTRLTVL.

The CDR3, as DNA: TGCAGCGTTGAGGGCCCGACCGGGAGGGGTGAGCAGTTCTTC. Translation: CSVEGPTGRGEQFF. The rearrangement links TRBV29-1 to TRBJ2-1; 8 nucleotides match TRBD2. There are 14 residues in the CDR3. Trimming removed 3 bases from V and 9 bases from J; junction bases left unmatched: 10. Per the germline V gene, CDR1 is SQVTM and CDR2 is ANQGSEA.

This clone was counted once. V usage is TRBV4-1 and J usage is TRBJ2-7; D perhaps matches TRBD1 (8 bases). Trimming took 0 bases from V and 6 from J, leaving 24 bases between them. The CDR3 spans 18 residues. Germline CDR1 MGHRA, CDR2 YSYEKL. In nucleotides, the CDR3 is TGCGCCAGCAGCCAAGATTCGCCGCACAGGGGGGGTAGGTTCGAGCAGTACTTC. It codes for CASSQDSPHRGGRFEQYF.

V and J are TRBV5-1 and TRBJ2-7; 9 positions match TRBD1. Germline CDR1 SGHRS, CDR2 YFSETQ. The CDR3 runs 15 residues. Trimming removed 4 bases from V and 6 bases from J; junction bases left unmatched: 11. The CDR3 region is CASSPGTGRYFEQYF. DNA for the CDR3: TGCGCCAGCAGCCCCGGGACAGGGCGATACTTCGAGCAGTACTTC.